This is a list of T cell receptor beta chains from one sample in a study of blood T cells in healthy people across ages. MiXCR, run by TCRdb on the 5' RACE reads, gives a single entry per CDR3 protein. The sample shows hundreds of thousands of distinct CDR3 sequences, around 28% of them seen only once. The sample comprised blood. The receptors were sampled from an elderly woman in good health. CDR3s include the opening cysteine and the closing phenylalanine or tryptophan. D genes are given only for firm matches. Expanded clones get a size class; other rows say once, few or many, or leave the size out.

size	D	V	J	CDR3	DNA
.	TRBD2	TRBV7-2	TRBJ2-7	CASSSSGTSFDEQYF	TGTGCCAGCAGCTCATCCGGGACTAGCTTCGACGAGCAGTACTTC
.	.	TRBV7-9	TRBJ1-2	CASSFYREGGYTF	TGTGCCAGCAGCTTCTACAGGGAGGGAGGCTACACCTTC
.	TRBD2	TRBV6-2/TRBV6-3	TRBJ2-3	CASSYQASGVRDTQYF	TGTGCCAGCAGTTACCAGGCTAGCGGGGTGCGGGATACGCAGTATTTT
many	TRBD1	TRBV24-1	TRBJ2-1	CATSDTGGAGYNEQFF	TGTGCCACCAGTGACACAGGGGGCGCGGGCTACAATGAGCAGTTCTTC
few	.	TRBV9	TRBJ1-2	CASSVAIGNAYGYTF	TGTGCCAGCAGCGTAGCTATCGGGAATGCCTATGGCTACACCTTC
.	.	TRBV20-1	TRBJ1-6	CSARDLREAPLHF	TGCAGTGCTAGAGATCTACGGGAGGCACCCCTCCACTTT
few	.	TRBV12-3/TRBV12-4	TRBJ1-6	CASRENQNSPLHF	TGTGCCAGCCGGGAGAACCAGAATTCACCCCTCCACTTT
.	.	TRBV3-1	TRBJ1-1	CASSRSRAEAFF	TGTGCCAGCAGCCGGTCGAGAGCTGAAGCTTTCTTT
few	TRBD2	TRBV6-5	TRBJ2-1	CASRRTTSGGAREQFF	TGTGCCAGCAGACGTACCACTAGCGGGGGGGCCCGGGAGCAGTTCTTC
.	.	TRBV10-3	TRBJ1-2	CAISESLGKSYGYTF	TGTGCCATCAGTGAGTCGCTGGGTAAATCCTATGGCTACACCTTC
.	TRBD1	TRBV20-1	TRBJ1-1	CSARQGVSKNTEAFF	TGCAGTGCTAGGCAGGGGGTTTCAAAGAACACTGAAGCTTTCTTT
once	.	TRBV3-1	TRBJ1-5	CASSRDHGGVGNNQPQHF	TGTGCCAGCAGCCGAGATCATGGCGGGGTGGGAAACAATCAGCCCCAGCATTTT
many	.	TRBV5-1	TRBJ1-1	CASSLAFIGENTEAFF	TGCGCCAGCAGCTTGGCTTTCATAGGGGAGAACACTGAAGCTTTCTTT
few	.	TRBV30	TRBJ2-5	CAWTQGLAVETQYF	TGTGCCTGGACTCAGGGGCTTGCGGTAGAGACCCAGTACTTC
many	.	TRBV7-2	TRBJ2-5	CASSLMLEGTQYF	TGTGCCAGCAGCTTAATGCTAGAGGGGACCCAGTACTTC
few	.	TRBV7-9	TRBJ1-1	CASFPRRKNTEAFF	TGTGCCAGCTTCCCTAGGCGGAAGAACACTGAAGCTTTCTTT
many	.	TRBV5-1	TRBJ1-4	CASSLETTNEKLFF	TGCGCCAGCAGCTTGGAGACAACTAATGAAAAACTGTTTTTT
few	TRBD2	TRBV6-1	TRBJ2-7	CASRRGVRTSGGPVDEQYF	TGTGCCAGCAGGAGGGGGGTTAGGACTAGCGGGGGGCCTGTCGACGAGCAGTACTTC
few	TRBD1	TRBV7-2	TRBJ1-2	CASSLAGQVPYGYTF	TGTGCCAGCAGCTTAGCGGGACAGGTCCCCTATGGCTACACCTTC
many	TRBD2	TRBV5-1	TRBJ2-1	CASNGLAGGPGNEQFF	TGCGCCAGCAACGGACTAGCGGGGGGGCCTGGAAATGAGCAGTTCTTC
few	.	TRBV20-1	TRBJ2-5	CSARKRGALETQYF	TGCAGTGCTAGAAAGAGGGGGGCCTTGGAGACCCAGTACTTC
many	.	TRBV6-2/TRBV6-3	TRBJ2-1	CASSNDDNEQFF	TGTGCCAGCAGTAACGACGACAATGAGCAGTTCTTC
many	TRBD2	TRBV11-3	TRBJ2-5	CASSKGLAQKETQYF	TGTGCCAGCAGCAAGGGACTAGCGCAAAAAGAGACCCAGTACTTC
.	TRBD2	TRBV20-1	TRBJ2-7	CSAWTSGGLNEQYF	TGCAGTGCCTGGACTAGCGGGGGGTTAAACGAGCAGTACTTC
few	.	TRBV4-3	TRBJ1-1	CASSPQGGTLLRRTEAFF	TGCGCCAGCAGCCCCCAGGGAGGGACCCTTCTAAGGCGGACTGAAGCTTTCTTT
.	.	TRBV6-1	TRBJ1-1	CASSVRKDWNTEAFF	TGTGCCAGCAGCGTGCGGAAGGATTGGAACACTGAAGCTTTCTTT
many	.	TRBV7-6	TRBJ2-5	CASSLVLARLQETQYF	TGTGCCAGCAGCTTAGTATTGGCCAGGCTACAAGAGACCCAGTACTTC
many	.	TRBV21-1	TRBJ2-7	CASIDEQGYEQYF	TGTGCCAGCATCGATGAACAGGGCTACGAGCAGTACTTC
many	.	TRBV20-1	TRBJ2-3	CSASAVSTDTQYF	TGCAGTGCTAGCGCAGTAAGCACAGATACGCAGTATTTT
many	.	TRBV20-1	TRBJ2-1	CSARGPGGGNEQFF	TGCAGTGCTAGAGGACCCGGGGGAGGAAATGAGCAGTTCTTC
.	TRBD1	TRBV29-1	TRBJ2-1	CGVVRGSQGAYNEQFF	TGCGGCGTTGTCAGAGGTAGCCAGGGGGCCTACAATGAGCAGTTCTTC
many	.	TRBV7-2	TRBJ1-1	CASSTNDRLNTEAFF	TGTGCCAGCAGCACTAACGACAGATTGAACACTGAAGCTTTCTTT
many	.	TRBV7-9	TRBJ1-4	CASSLTGKNEKLFF	TGTGCCAGCAGCTTGACGGGGAAGAATGAAAAACTGTTTTTT
few	.	TRBV21-1	TRBJ2-1	CASSKDPPSREYNEQFF	TGTGCCAGCAGCAAAGACCCGCCGTCTCGGGAGTACAATGAGCAGTTCTTC
.	.	TRBV30	TRBJ1-4	CAWSVSVGGGKLFF	TGTGCCTGGAGTGTAAGCGTAGGCGGGGGAAAACTGTTTTTT
.	.	TRBV27	TRBJ2-5	CATMAWGQETQYF	TGTGCCACCATGGCGTGGGGCCAAGAGACCCAGTACTTC
few	.	TRBV10-2	TRBJ1-5	CASSERPGANQPQHF	TGCGCCAGCAGTGAGAGGCCAGGGGCTAATCAGCCCCAGCATTTT
few	TRBD2	TRBV6-2/TRBV6-3	TRBJ2-1	CASQPGQAGTSTYNEQFF	TGTGCCAGTCAGCCGGGGCAAGCGGGGACCTCCACTTACAATGAGCAGTTCTTC
many	TRBD1	TRBV20-1	TRBJ1-2	CSATTSRGLPYGYTF	TGCAGTGCTACGACATCCAGGGGGCTCCCCTATGGCTACACCTTC
many	.	TRBV4-3	TRBJ2-7	CASSQGFGRHYEQYF	TGCGCCAGCAGCCAGGGGTTCGGGCGGCACTACGAGCAGTACTTC
.	.	TRBV7-2	TRBJ1-2	CALSWWGPEKGYTF	TGTGCCTTAAGTTGGTGGGGGCCCGAGAAGGGCTACACCTTC
many	TRBD2	TRBV6-1	TRBJ2-1	CASREDSSGGFNEQFF	TGTGCCAGCAGGGAAGACAGTAGCGGGGGGTTTAATGAGCAGTTCTTC
.	TRBD1	TRBV7-2	TRBJ1-3	CASSSGQASSGNTIYF	TGTGCCAGCAGCTCAGGACAGGCGAGCTCTGGAAACACCATATATTTT
once	TRBD2	TRBV3-1	TRBJ2-1	CASSPESLAGVLNNEQFF	TGTGCCAGCAGCCCTGAGTCGCTAGCGGGGGTATTAAACAATGAGCAGTTCTTC
many	TRBD2	TRBV5-1	TRBJ2-4	CASSFGGSGGLLAKNIQYF	TGCGCCAGCAGCTTCGGCGGTAGCGGGGGACTCTTAGCCAAAAACATTCAGTACTTC
many	.	TRBV6-2/TRBV6-3	TRBJ2-3	CASSRGAGDTQYF	TGTGCCAGCAGTAGAGGGGCCGGAGATACGCAGTATTTT
once	.	TRBV19	TRBJ2-3	CASSAGQLTDTQYF	TGTGCCAGTAGTGCCGGACAGCTCACAGATACGCAGTATTTT
.	TRBD1	TRBV10-3	TRBJ1-1	CAIRGQMLGTEAFF	TGTGCCATCAGGGGACAGATGCTCGGCACTGAAGCTTTCTTT